Sequencing of this TCR beta chain was carried out in a study of identical twins. MiXCR, applied by TCRdb to the 5' RACE reads, yields one record per CDR3 protein. The repertoire includes approximately 630,000 distinct CDR3 sequences, around 7.5% of them detected once, and 1.5% to 2% sits in the top ten. This clonotype was detected a few times. The CDR3 extends over 16 amino acids. With 6 bases clipped from V and 2 bases from J, the junction kept 8 bases outside the gene matches. The germline gives CDR1 KGHSH, CDR2 LQKENI. This same sample was also taken into another study, of yellow fever vaccine responses in identical twins.

This TCR derives from a woman between 18 and 30 years old in good health. This chain links TRBV18 with TRBJ2-1, with 9 bases lining up with TRBD1. Sequencing was performed on PBMCs. DNA of the CDR3: TGTGCCAGCTCCCCCTGGGACAGGGAGACCTACAATGAGCAGTTCTTC. It specifies CASSPWDRETYNEQFF.